What follows describes a single TCR beta chain. No antigen is known for it. Germline CDR1 is SEHNR and CDR2 is FQNEAQ (reference sequence). V was shortened by 3 bases and J by 0 bases, with 8 bases between the two germline ends. This CDR3 comprises 14 residues. A CD45RA+ naive subset and a CD45RA-negative memory subset were split from CD4+ cells. This specimen belongs to a study of shared clonotypes between healthy human individuals. Whole-study context: Serving as donors were two women and three men, whose ages spanned 18 to 49.

Findings and limits, study-wide: Only blood was sampled; tissue repertoires likely differ.

The method was immunoSEQ multiplex PCR; TCRdb's version includes in-frame clones alone and lacks a portion of them. The sample lists about 1 million clones, about 70% occurring once. This receptor was obtained from a young man in good health. Sequencing was performed on memory CD4+ T cells sorted from blood. Subset: CD45RA-negative fraction. V gene TRBV7-9 combines with J gene TRBJ2-5; tentative D call: TRBD1 (6 bases). The DNA for the CDR3 is TGTGCCAGCAGCTTTCGGACAGACCAAGAGACCCAGTACTTC. Amino acid sequence: CASSFRTDQETQYF.